The source of this TCR beta chain is a study of OX40 agonist ivuxolimab in advanced cancers. Only in-frame clones appear in the TCRdb table, and some are missing; sequencing was by immunoSEQ multiplex PCR. The sample holds 60,000 or so clones, less than 85% seen once. The TCR sequence derives from an adult with an advanced solid tumor such as melanoma, head and neck, liver or kidney cancer. This material consisted of CD4+ or CD8+ T cells sorted from blood, taken in a trial of the OX40 agonist ivuxolimab.

The chain's CDR3 is CASSESGLAGPAYERQYF. The CDR3 nucleotides read TGCGCCAGCAGTGAGTCGGGACTAGCGGGACCAGCCTACGAGCGGCAGTACTTC. This chain uses TRBV10-1 with TRBJ2-7; 13 bases are a match to TRBD2. Trimming removed 0 bases from V and 9 bases from J; junction bases left unmatched: 14. The CDR3 spans 18 residues. The germline V gene encodes CDR1 WNHNN and CDR2 SYGVQD (reference sequence).